One sample yielded the 10 T cell receptor beta chains listed below, sequenced in a study of blood T cell repertoires in COVID-19. Repertoires were generated with immunoSEQ multiplex PCR, while TCRdb's copy carries only in-frame clones and drops some. The data contain under 150,000 clones, 75% to 90% of them singletons. Sequencing was performed on peripheral blood. Receptor source: a woman in her sixties or seventies with active COVID-19.

The chain combines TRBV28 with TRBJ1-1; D is uncertain. The CDR3 contains 14 residues. Trimming took 4 bases from V and 1 from J, leaving 10 bases between them. CDR1 is MDHEN, CDR2 SYDVKM, per germline. The CDR3 sequence: CASSSRQKNTEAFF. Written as DNA, the CDR3 is TGTGCCAGCAGTTCTAGGCAAAAGAACACTGAAGCTTTCTTT.

The chain couples TRBV6-6 to TRBJ2-3; TRBD1 matches at 8 bases. This CDR3 has 14 residues. J was trimmed by 4 bases and V by 6 bases; bases with no gene match: 6. The germline V gene has CDR1 MNHNY and CDR2 SVGAGI (reference sequence). This CDR3 reads CASRRTGRADTQYF. The CDR3 DNA is TGTGCCAGCAGGAGGACAGGGCGCGCAGATACGCAGTATTTT.

The CDR3 protein is CASSRETREQYF. The CDR3 coding sequence is TGTGCCAGCAGCCGAGAGACTCGCGAGCAGTACTTC. The chain couples TRBV5-4 to TRBJ2-7; D remains unclear. From germline, CDR1 is SGHNT and CDR2 YYREEE (reference sequence). V lost 4 bases and J lost 6, with 11 bases in between. The CDR3 is 12 amino acids.

V gene TRBV5-1 combines with J gene TRBJ2-5, with 9 bases fitting TRBD2. The CDR3 runs to 12 residues. Germline assignment: CDR1 SGHRS and CDR2 YFSETQ. Losses at the gene ends were 4 bases for V and 9 bases for J; bases not matched to a gene: 4. This CDR3 reads CASSHAGGAQYF. The CDR3 bases are TGCGCCAGCAGCCACGCGGGGGGGGCCCAGTACTTC. Drawing the rest from reference TRBV5-1 and TRBJ2-5, the complete variable domain is KAGVTQTPRYLIKTRGQQVTLSCSPISGHRSVSWYQQTPGQGLQFLFEYFSETQRNKGNFPGRFSGRQFSNSRSEMNVSTLELGDSALYLCASSHAGGAQYFGPGTRLLVL.

The chain joins TRBV6-1 to TRBJ2-1; a possible D gene is TRBD2 (6 bases). Germline CDR1 and CDR2: MNHNS and SASEGT. V was cut by 3 bases and J by 8 bases, with 20 bases left in between. This CDR3 is 16 amino acids long. The CDR3 here is CASSDHLDGLNHEQFF. The DNA of the CDR3 is TGTGCCAGCAGTGATCATCTGGACGGACTAAACCATGAGCAGTTCTTC.

V and J are TRBV2 and TRBJ2-3; D possibly corresponds to TRBD1 (5 bases). V lost 5 bases and J 0 bases, leaving 9 bases between the germline ends. The length of the CDR3 is 14 residues. Germline V gives CDR1 SNHLY, CDR2 FYNNEI. CDR3 in DNA: TGTGCCAGCAGTTGGACATCTAGCACAGATACGCAGTATTTT. This translates into CASSWTSSTDTQYF.

The chain carries TRBV5-5 and TRBJ2-1; 9 nucleotides match TRBD2. V was pared by 0 bases and J by 2 bases, with 0 bases of the junction left unmatched. CDR3 length: 15 amino acids. Germline loops: CDR1 SGHKS, CDR2 YYEKEE (reference sequence). The chain's CDR3 is CASSLVAGAYNEQFF. The CDR3, as DNA: TGTGCCAGCAGCTTGGTAGCGGGAGCCTACAATGAGCAGTTCTTC.

V is TRBV4-3 and J is TRBJ2-7, with TRBD1 matching 9 bases. V lost 1 base, J lost 6 bases, and 4 bases stayed unmatched. Germline loops: CDR1 LGHNA, CDR2 YSLEER. CDR3 size: 14 residues. The CDR3 here is CASSQGGQGFEQYF. CDR3 nucleotides: TGCGCCAGCAGCCAAGGGGGACAGGGATTCGAGCAGTACTTC.

V usage is TRBV20-1 and J usage is TRBJ1-6, with D perhaps matching TRBD1 (6 bases). Looked up from germline, CDR1 is DFQATT and CDR2 is SNEGSKA (reference sequence). Trimming took off 3 bases at V and 7 bases at J, with 13 bases between the two ends. The CDR3 sequence is 14 residues long. DNA for the CDR3: TGCAGTGCTAGTCACAGGGTGGGAAATTCACCCCTCCACTTT. It specifies CSASHRVGNSPLHF.

This chain connects TRBV30 to TRBJ2-3, with 8 bases matching TRBD1. The CDR3 consists of 14 residues. V lost 4 bases to trimming and J lost 2 bases; unmatched junction nucleotides: 5. Germline CDR1 reads GTSNPN; CDR2 reads SVGIG (reference sequence). Here the CDR3 reads CAWKQGAYTDTQYF. CDR3 nucleotide sequence: TGTGCCTGGAAGCAGGGGGCCTACACAGATACGCAGTATTTT.